The 20 T cell receptor beta chains below all came from one sample that was sequenced in a study of T cells after somatic rescue of genetic block (dated by TCRdb to 2018 to 2021). The library was generated by the immunoSEQ multiplex PCR assay. TCRdb's version of the immuneACCESS table is confined to in-frame rearrangements and falls short of the full clone set. An unresolved V gene accounts for under half of the shortfall where checked; the remainder is of unknown origin. Across this sample there are about 15,000 clones, with roughly two thirds seen only once. 14% of the sample belongs to the ten largest clones. The sample was peripheral blood mononuclear cells (PBMCs). The receptors stem from a boy aged 5 to 17.

Details on this clone: The junction does not match germline at one end; this may be a read error. This rearrangement joins TRBV10-2 to TRBJ1-2; 9 bases agree with TRBD1. The CDR3 consists of 16 residues. Germline V lookup: CDR1 WSHSY, CDR2 SAAADI. The CDR3 is CTSSEAPGTGLYGYTF. CDR3 DNA: TGCACCAGCAGTGAGGCTCCCGGGACAGGGTTGTATGGCTACACCTTC.

The CDR3 region has the DNA TGTGCCAGCAGCTTAAGGGTAGCGGGGCAAGAGACCCAGTACTTC. Translating gives CASSLRVAGQETQYF. V and J are TRBV7-9 and TRBJ2-5; 8 bases are shared with TRBD2. Germline trimming cut 2 bases from V and 2 bases from J; bases unmatched to any gene: 4. Germline V gene data show CDR1 as SEHNR and CDR2 as FQNEAQ (reference sequence). The CDR3 sequence is 15 residues long. The full variable domain, completed using reference TRBV7-9 and TRBJ2-5, is DTGVSQNPRHKITKRGQNVTFRCDPISEHNRLYWYRQTLGQGPEFLTYFQNEAQLEKSRLLSDRFSAERPKGSFSTLEIQRTEQGDSAMYLCASSLRVAGQETQYFGPGTRLLVL.

This chain joins TRBV2 and TRBJ1-5; D might be TRBD1 (6 bases). Deletions cut 2 bases from V and 4 bases from J, with 12 bases between. From germline, CDR1 is SNHLY and CDR2 FYNNEI. The CDR3 is 15 amino acids. The CDR3 spells CASSEWSRGNQPQHF. CDR3 DNA sequence: TGTGCCAGCAGTGAATGGAGCAGGGGTAATCAGCCCCAGCATTTT.

The sample holds one count of this clone. V and J are TRBV7-9 and TRBJ2-5; 8 bases fit TRBD1. V shed 4 bases and J 3 bases; nucleotides not matched to a gene: 7. The germline gives CDR1 SEHNR, CDR2 FQNEAQ (reference sequence). The CDR3 is 15 residues long. CDR3 sequence reads: CASSSPGQEKETQYF. For the CDR3, the DNA is TGTGCCAGCAGCTCTCCGGGACAGGAGAAAGAGACCCAGTACTTC.

The chain uses TRBV6-1 and TRBJ1-5, with D unresolved. CDR1 is MNHNS and CDR2 is SASEGT in the germline V gene. The V end lost 2 bases, the J end lost 5 bases, and 13 bases lay between the germline ends. This CDR3 region has 15 residues. The CDR3 DNA is TGTGCCAGCAGTGAAAAGTTGCTAATTGATCAGCCCCAGCATTTT. This sequence encodes CASSEKLLIDQPQHF.

This rearrangement joins TRBV11-3 to TRBJ2-3; 7 bases align to TRBD1. Germline lookup yields CDR1 SGHNT and CDR2 YENEEA. This CDR3 comprises 18 residues. With V trimmed by 5 bases and J by 2 bases, 16 bases remained unmatched. CDR3 DNA sequence: TGTGCCAGCAGCCAATCTTATATTCAGGGGGAGTACACAGATACGCAGTATTTT. Translating it yields CASSQSYIQGEYTDTQYF. The variable domain in full, with the rest retrieved from reference TRBV11-3 and TRBJ2-3, is EAGVVQSPRYKIIEKKQPVAFWCNPISGHNTLYWYLQNLGQGPELLIRYENEEAVDDSQLPKDRFSAERLKGVDSTLKIQPAELGDSAVYLCASSQSYIQGEYTDTQYFGPGTRLTVL.

This sequence joins TRBV11-2 and TRBJ2-7; D unclear. Germline CDR1 and CDR2: SGHAT and FQNNGV. The CDR3 loop spans 14 amino acids. V gave up 2 bases and J gave up 4 bases, with 12 bases separating them. The CDR3 spells CASSLRPRSYEQYF. The CDR3 coding sequence is TGTGCCAGCAGCTTAAGACCGAGGAGTTACGAGCAGTACTTC.

The rearrangement joins TRBV6-4 to TRBJ2-6; no clear D. The CDR3 is 16 residues long. CDR1 is MRHNA, CDR2 SNTAGT, per germline. V dropped 5 bases and J dropped 5 bases, with 16 bases sitting between them. The CDR3 protein is CASSSTRQSRANVLTF. The CDR3 DNA follows: TGTGCCAGCAGTTCGACACGACAAAGTCGGGCCAACGTCCTGACTTTC.

The gene calls are TRBV5-1 and TRBJ1-1, with TRBD1 matching over 10 bases. The V gene's germline CDR1 is SGHRS and CDR2 YFSETQ. The CDR3 runs to 17 residues. V dropped 2 bases and J dropped 1; count of bases not matched to a gene: 8. CDR3 DNA: TGCGCCAGCAGCTTTCGAGGACAGGGGGGGTCGAACACTGAAGCTTTCTTT. The encoded protein is CASSFRGQGGSNTEAFF.

This rearrangement joins TRBV6-5 to TRBJ2-6; D tentatively reads TRBD1 or TRBD2 (5 bases each). Trimming removed 5 bases from V and 4 bases from J, with 9 bases in between. This CDR3 is 14 amino acids long. Germline V CDR1 and CDR2: MNHEY, SVGAGI. In DNA form, the CDR3 reads TGTGCCAGCAGTGAGGGGACGGGGGCCAACGTCCTGACTTTC. Protein: CASSEGTGANVLTF.

The chain joins TRBV19 to TRBJ2-3, with 13 bases matching TRBD2. The trim removed 6 bases at V and 4 bases at J, leaving 4 bases unmatched. Looked up from germline, CDR1 is LNHDA and CDR2 is SQIVND (reference sequence). There are 15 residues in the CDR3. The CDR3 spells CASRAGTSGADTQYF. In DNA, the CDR3 is TGTGCCAGTAGAGCCGGGACTAGCGGGGCAGATACGCAGTATTTT.

The V and J genes are TRBV25-1 and TRBJ2-1; 10 bases agree with TRBD2. The germline V gene encodes CDR1 MGHDK and CDR2 SYGVNS. V was pared by 6 bases and J by 7 bases, with 12 bases of the junction left unmatched. The CDR3 contains 16 residues. The DNA for the CDR3 is TGTGCCAGCAGCGCCTCCCACTCACTAGCGGGGAATGAGCAGTTCTTC. Its translation is CASSASHSLAGNEQFF.

The J gene is TRBJ1-1, the V gene TRBV28; D call uncertain. CDR3 length: 16 residues. Trimming took off 1 base at V and 1 base at J, with 13 bases between the two ends. CDR1 and CDR2 (germline): MDHEN, SYDVKM. CDR3 loop: CASSLLVVHANTEAFF. Written as DNA, the CDR3 is TGTGCCAGCAGTTTATTAGTGGTACATGCGAACACTGAAGCTTTCTTT.

This rearrangement joins TRBV18 to TRBJ2-3; D unclear. The CDR3 extends over 12 amino acids. Trimming shortened V by 1 base and J by 5 bases, and 4 bases separated the two germline ends. Germline values: CDR1 KGHSH, CDR2 LQKENI. The CDR3 sequence is CASSPRGDTQYF. CDR3 sequence (DNA): TGTGCCAGCTCACCACGGGGAGATACGCAGTATTTT.

This chain uses TRBV5-1 with TRBJ2-3; D assignment may be TRBD1 or TRBD2 (6 bases each). Germline assignment: CDR1 SGHRS and CDR2 YFSETQ. V lost 0 bases, J lost 3 bases, and 20 bases lay in between. The CDR3 loop spans 18 amino acids. The CDR3 protein is CASSLANRGGISTDTQYF. The CDR3 DNA reads TGCGCCAGCAGCTTGGCCAATAGAGGGGGGATCTCGACAGATACGCAGTATTTT.

This clone was picked up many times. CDR3 protein: CASSSLKGRGTSYEQYF. The CDR3 coding sequence is TGTGCCAGCAGTTCCTTAAAGGGAAGGGGAACTTCCTACGAGCAGTACTTC. The V call is TRBV11-2, the J call TRBJ2-7, with a tentative D call TRBD1 (5 bases). V shed 6 bases and J shed 1 base, with 22 bases lying between them. The CDR3 spans 17 residues. CDR1 is SGHAT and CDR2 is FQNNGV in the germline V gene.

This clone has only one observation. The chain uses TRBV6-5 and TRBJ1-2; D perhaps matches TRBD1 (6 bases). Looked up from germline, CDR1 is MNHEY and CDR2 is SVGAGI. The ends were cut back, 10 bases at V and 3 bases at J, with 9 bases in the middle. This CDR3 has 11 residues. The DNA of the CDR3 is TGTGCCACGGGGGGCTACTATGGCTACACCTTC. Translation: CATGGYYGYTF.

This clone was picked up a small number of times. The chain links TRBV11-2 to TRBJ1-1; D call uncertain. Germline V gene data show CDR1 as SGHAT and CDR2 as FQNNGV. With 2 bases removed from V and 1 base from J, the gap between germline ends came to 11 bases. The CDR3 loop spans 15 amino acids. Here the CDR3 reads CASSLTDIPNTEAFF. As DNA, the CDR3 is TGTGCCAGCAGCTTAACAGACATTCCGAACACTGAAGCTTTCTTT.

The genes are TRBV4-1 and TRBJ2-3; D is unresolved. Germline V gene sequence: CDR1 MGHRA, CDR2 YSYEKL. The CDR3 runs 15 residues. The V and J ends lost 0 bases and 2 bases respectively, with 9 bases between them. CDR3 loop: CASSQDSAYTDTQYF. In DNA form, the CDR3 reads TGCGCCAGCAGCCAAGATTCCGCATACACAGATACGCAGTATTTT.

This chain connects TRBV2 to TRBJ2-5; D is undetermined. Trimming left V 7 bases short and J 2 bases short, with 14 bases between. This CDR3 is 14 amino acids long. Per the germline V gene, CDR1 is SNHLY and CDR2 is FYNNEI. CDR3 in amino acids: CASNNVAVQETQYF. The CDR3 DNA follows: TGTGCCAGCAATAACGTGGCGGTGCAAGAGACCCAGTACTTC.